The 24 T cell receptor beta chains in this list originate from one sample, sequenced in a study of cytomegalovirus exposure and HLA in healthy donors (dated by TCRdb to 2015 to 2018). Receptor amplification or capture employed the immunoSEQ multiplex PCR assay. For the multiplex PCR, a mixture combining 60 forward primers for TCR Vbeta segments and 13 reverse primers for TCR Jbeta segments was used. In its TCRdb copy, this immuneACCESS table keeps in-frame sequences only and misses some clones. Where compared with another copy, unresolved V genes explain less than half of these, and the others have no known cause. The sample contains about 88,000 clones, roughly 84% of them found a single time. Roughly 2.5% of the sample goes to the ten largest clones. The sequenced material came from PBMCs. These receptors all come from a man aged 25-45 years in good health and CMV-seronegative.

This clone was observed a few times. The CDR3: CASSEQGTDTEAFF. DNA of the CDR3: TGTGCCAGCAGTGAACAGGGGACAGACACTGAAGCTTTCTTT. The chain joins TRBV2 to TRBJ1-1, with 7 bases that match TRBD1. Germline assignment: CDR1 SNHLY and CDR2 FYNNEI. The J segment lost 3 bases and the V segment lost 2 bases, leaving 3 bases of the junction unmatched. The CDR3 contains 14 residues.

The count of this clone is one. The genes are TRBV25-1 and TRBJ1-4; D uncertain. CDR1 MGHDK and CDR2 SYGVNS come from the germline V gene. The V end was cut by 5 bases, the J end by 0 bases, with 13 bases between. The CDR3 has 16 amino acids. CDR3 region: CASSNLPGTTNEKLFF. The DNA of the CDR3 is TGTGCCAGCAGTAATCTTCCGGGAACAACTAATGAAAAACTGTTTTTT.

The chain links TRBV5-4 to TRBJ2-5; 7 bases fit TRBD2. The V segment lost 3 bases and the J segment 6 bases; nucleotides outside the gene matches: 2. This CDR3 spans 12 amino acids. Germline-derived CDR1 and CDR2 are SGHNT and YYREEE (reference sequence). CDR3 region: CASSSAGQTQYF. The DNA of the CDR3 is TGTGCCAGCAGCTCAGCGGGGCAGACCCAGTACTTC.

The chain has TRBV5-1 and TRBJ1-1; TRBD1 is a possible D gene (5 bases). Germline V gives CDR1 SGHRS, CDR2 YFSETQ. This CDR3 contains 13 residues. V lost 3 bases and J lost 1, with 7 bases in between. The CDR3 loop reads CASSYGQNTEAFF. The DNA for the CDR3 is TGCGCCAGCAGCTACGGACAGAACACTGAAGCTTTCTTT.

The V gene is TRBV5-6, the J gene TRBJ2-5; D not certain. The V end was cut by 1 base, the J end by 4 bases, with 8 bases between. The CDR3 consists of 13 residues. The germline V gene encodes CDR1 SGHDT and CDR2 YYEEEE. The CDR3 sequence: CASSLSNRETQYF. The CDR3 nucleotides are TGTGCCAGCAGCTTGTCTAATCGAGAGACCCAGTACTTC.

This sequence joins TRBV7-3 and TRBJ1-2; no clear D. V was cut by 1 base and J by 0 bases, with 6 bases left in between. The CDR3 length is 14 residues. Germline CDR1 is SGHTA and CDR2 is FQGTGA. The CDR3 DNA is TGTGCCAGCAGCTTAAGTCCGGCTAACTATGGCTACACCTTC. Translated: CASSLSPANYGYTF.

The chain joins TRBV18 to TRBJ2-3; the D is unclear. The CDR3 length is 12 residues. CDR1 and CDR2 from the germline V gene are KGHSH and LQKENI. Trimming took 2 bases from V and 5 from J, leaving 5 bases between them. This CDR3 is CASSPRGDTQYF. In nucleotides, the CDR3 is TGTGCCAGCTCACCAAGAGGAGATACGCAGTATTTT.

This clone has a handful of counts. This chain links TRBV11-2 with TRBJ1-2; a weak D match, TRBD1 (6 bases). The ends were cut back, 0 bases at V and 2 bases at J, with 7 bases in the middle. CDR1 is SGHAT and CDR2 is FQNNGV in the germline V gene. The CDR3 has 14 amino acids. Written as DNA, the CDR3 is TGTGCCAGCAGCTTAGAAGGGGGAAACTATGGCTACACCTTC. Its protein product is CASSLEGGNYGYTF.

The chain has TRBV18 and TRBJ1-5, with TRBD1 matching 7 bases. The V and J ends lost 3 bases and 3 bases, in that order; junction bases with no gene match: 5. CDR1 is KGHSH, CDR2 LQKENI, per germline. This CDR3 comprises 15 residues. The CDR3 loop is CASSPAGQVNQPQHF. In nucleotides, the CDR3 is TGTGCCAGCTCACCGGCTGGACAGGTCAATCAGCCCCAGCATTTT.

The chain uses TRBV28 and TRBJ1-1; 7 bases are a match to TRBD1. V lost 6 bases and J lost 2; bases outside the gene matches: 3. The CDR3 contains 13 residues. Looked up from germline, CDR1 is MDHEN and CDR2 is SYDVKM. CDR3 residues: CASRGQINTEAFF. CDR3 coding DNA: TGTGCCAGCAGGGGACAGATAAACACTGAAGCTTTCTTT.

The CDR3 DNA sequence: TGCGCCAGCAGCCCGGAACAGGAACCGAGTGGTGAAAAACTGTTTTTT. This gives the protein CASSPEQEPSGEKLFF. The rearrangement joins TRBV5-1 to TRBJ1-4; weak D call: TRBD1 (5 bases). V was shortened by 4 bases and J by 7 bases, with 20 bases between the two germline ends. This CDR3 spans 16 amino acids. Germline CDR1 and CDR2: SGHRS and YFSETQ.

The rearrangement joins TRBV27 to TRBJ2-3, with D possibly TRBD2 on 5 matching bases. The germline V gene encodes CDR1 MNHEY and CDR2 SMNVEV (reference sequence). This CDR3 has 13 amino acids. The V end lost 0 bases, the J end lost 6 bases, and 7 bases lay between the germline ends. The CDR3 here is CASSLSSGDTQYF. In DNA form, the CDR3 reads TGTGCCAGCAGTTTATCATCGGGGGATACGCAGTATTTT.

The CDR3 reads CASSQGSPGDTVFYEQYF. The CDR3 region has the DNA TGTGCCAGCAGCCAAGGAAGTCCCGGGGACACGGTCTTTTACGAGCAGTACTTC. The rearrangement joins TRBV4-2 to TRBJ2-5, with a possible D match to TRBD1 (6 bases). The J call may be incorrect, as the DNA end agrees better with TRBJ2-7. Germline assignment: CDR1 LGHNA and CDR2 YNFKEQ. This CDR3 comprises 18 residues.

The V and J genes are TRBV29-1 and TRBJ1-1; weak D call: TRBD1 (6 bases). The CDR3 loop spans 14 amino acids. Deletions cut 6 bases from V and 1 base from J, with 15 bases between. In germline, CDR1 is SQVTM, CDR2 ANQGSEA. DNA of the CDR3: TGCAGCGTCCCCCCGGACAGCAGGAACACTGAAGCTTTCTTT. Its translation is CSVPPDSRNTEAFF.

Here the CDR3 reads CASSYSRLNTEAFF. The CDR3, as DNA: TGTGCCAGCAGTTACTCGAGGTTAAACACTGAAGCTTTCTTT. The chain joins TRBV6-5 to TRBJ1-1; the D is unclear. The V gene lost 0 bases and the J gene lost 2 bases, with 7 bases spanning the gap. From germline, CDR1 is MNHEY and CDR2 SVGAGI. CDR3 length: 14 residues.

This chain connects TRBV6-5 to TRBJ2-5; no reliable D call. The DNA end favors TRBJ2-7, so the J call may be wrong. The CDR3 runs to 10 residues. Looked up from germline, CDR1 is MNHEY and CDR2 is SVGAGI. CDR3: CASMGNEQYF. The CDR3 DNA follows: TGTGCCAGCATGGGCAACGAGCAGTACTTC.

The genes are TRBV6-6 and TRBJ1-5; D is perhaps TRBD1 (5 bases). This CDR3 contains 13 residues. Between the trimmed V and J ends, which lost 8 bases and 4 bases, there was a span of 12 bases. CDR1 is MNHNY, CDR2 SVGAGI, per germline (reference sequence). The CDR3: CASQAGDNQPQHF. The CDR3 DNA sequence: TGTGCCAGCCAGGCGGGGGATAATCAGCCCCAGCATTTT.

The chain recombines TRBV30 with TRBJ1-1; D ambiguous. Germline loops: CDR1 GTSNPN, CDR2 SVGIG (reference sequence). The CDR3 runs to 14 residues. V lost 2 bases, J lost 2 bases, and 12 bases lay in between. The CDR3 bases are TGTGCCTGGAGTATAGGACTGCTTAACACTGAAGCTTTCTTT. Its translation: CAWSIGLLNTEAFF. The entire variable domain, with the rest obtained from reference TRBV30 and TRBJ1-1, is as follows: SQTIHQWPATLVQPVGSPLSLECTVEGTSNPNLYWYRQAAGRGLQLLFYSVGIGQISSEVPQNLSASRPQDRQFILSSKKLLLSDSGFYLCAWSIGLLNTEAFFGQGTRLTVV.

The CDR3 is CASSAGQGIEQYF. CDR3 nucleotides: TGCGCCAGCAGTGCGGGCCAGGGCATCGAGCAGTACTTC. This chain links TRBV10-1 with TRBJ2-7; the D gene is possibly TRBD1 (5 bases). Germline CDR1 and CDR2: WNHNN and SYGVQD (reference sequence). Trimming stripped 4 bases from V and 6 bases from J, with 13 bases between. The CDR3 loop spans 13 amino acids.

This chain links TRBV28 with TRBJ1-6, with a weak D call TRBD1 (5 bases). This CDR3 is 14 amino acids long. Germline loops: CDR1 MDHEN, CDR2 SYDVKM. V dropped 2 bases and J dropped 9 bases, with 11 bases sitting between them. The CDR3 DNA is TGTGCCAGCAGTTTACAGGGTTTCGGTTCACCCCTCCACTTT. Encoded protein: CASSLQGFGSPLHF.

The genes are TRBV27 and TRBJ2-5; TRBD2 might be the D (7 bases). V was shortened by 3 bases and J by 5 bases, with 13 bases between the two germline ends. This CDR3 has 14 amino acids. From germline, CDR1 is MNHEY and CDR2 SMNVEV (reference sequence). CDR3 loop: CASSFLQGGETQYF. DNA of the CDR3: TGTGCCAGCAGTTTCTTACAGGGAGGGGAGACCCAGTACTTC.

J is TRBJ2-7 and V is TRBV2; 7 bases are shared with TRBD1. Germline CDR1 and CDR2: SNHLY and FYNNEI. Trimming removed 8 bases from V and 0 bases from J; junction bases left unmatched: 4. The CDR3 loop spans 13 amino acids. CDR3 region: CASGDSLSYEQYF. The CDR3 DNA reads TGTGCCAGCGGGGACAGCCTCTCCTACGAGCAGTACTTC.

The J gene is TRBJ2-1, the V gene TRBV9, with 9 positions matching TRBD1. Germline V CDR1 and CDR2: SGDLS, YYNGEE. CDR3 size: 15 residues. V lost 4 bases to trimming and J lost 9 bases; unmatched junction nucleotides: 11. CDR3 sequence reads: CASSHRDRVVGEQFF. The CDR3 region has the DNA TGTGCCAGCAGCCACCGGGACAGGGTGGTCGGTGAGCAGTTCTTC.

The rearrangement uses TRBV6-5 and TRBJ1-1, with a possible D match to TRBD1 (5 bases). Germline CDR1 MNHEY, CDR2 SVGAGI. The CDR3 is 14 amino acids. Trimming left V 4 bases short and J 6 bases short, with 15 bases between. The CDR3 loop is CASSWRGWGPEAFF. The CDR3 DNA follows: TGTGCCAGCAGTTGGCGGGGATGGGGCCCTGAAGCTTTCTTT.